This T cell receptor (beta chain) was observed in a study of blood T cell repertoires in COVID-19 (dated by TCRdb to 2018 to 2021). The study in broad terms: The collaborator samples originated in the United States, Italy and Spain and spanned the acute and convalescent phases of COVID-19. The prospective study material was composed of cDNA or gDNA derived from T cells, B-cell-depleted T cells, or PBMCs. Deeply sampled blood TCRbeta repertoires from subjects exposed to, actively infected with, or recovered from COVID-19 were included in the dataset. A freely available public database, intended as a resource for researchers studying the immune response to SARS-CoV-2, is where the repertoires were released. Samples came from the ongoing ImmuneRACE study (first 160 participants) plus 1,254 subjects from 6 global collaborators. Sample metadata almost always included a de-identified subject ID, COVID-19 status, age in years and sex. Where available, HLA class I and class II types were taken from metadata supplied by the sample provider and were not determined by assay-based typing. The research as a whole found: Clinical and demographic metadata were provided uncurated, with the amount varying by source and participant.

TCRbeta CDR3 regions were amplified from genomic DNA using the immunoSEQ Assay, a bias-controlled multiplex PCR. The authors' pipeline ran thus. Within the assay, amplification of reference gene primers was used to estimate how many nucleated cells each sample contained. Sequence reads were collapsed and filtered to measure the absolute abundance of every unique TCRbeta CDR3 rearrangement. Productive Simpson clonality was computed per sample as the square root of Simpson's diversity index over productive rearrangements. TCRdb retrieved this table from immuneACCESS and kept in-frame rearrangements only. Not all clones are present; in checked studies, unresolved V genes account for under half, and no reason is known for the remainder. For V, J and clone size, that table is used; D and trimming come from the DNA. The sample table shows 250,000 to 350,000 clones, and 75% to 90% are seen once. The top ten clonotypes cover approximately 4% of the sample.

Participants in the prospective study were aged 18 to 89 years, lived in under 30 United States geographic areas, and enrolled through a virtual design. In the prospective study, cohorts were assigned on the basis of participant-reported clinical history obtained from a screening survey and a study questionnaire. Recovered participants in ImmuneRACE Cohort 3 were defined as having two consecutive negative NP/OP PCR tests, clearance from a healthcare professional, or resolution of symptoms. In the prospective study, whole blood, serum and a nasopharyngeal or oropharyngeal swab were collected from each participant by mobile phlebotomists. Additional blood draws and questionnaires over an approximately two-month period could optionally be provided by prospective study participants. Prospective study blood samples were shipped either frozen or at room temperature before DNA extraction. Only one count was recorded for this clone. Its cognate antigen has yet to be identified. The record has no base qualities; no much larger clone is one base away.

CDR1 SEHNR and CDR2 FQNEAQ were looked up in the germline V gene (reference sequence). V is cut by 3 bases and J by 6 bases, and the space between the germline ends is 21 bases. Spanning cysteine to phenylalanine, the CDR3 consists of 17 amino acids. Only CDR3 DNA remains: 51 bases, in frame from the first base. Sequenced material: PBMCs or T cells enriched from blood (not recorded which). This chain joins TRBV7-9 to TRBJ2-1, and the D gene may be TRBD1, 5 bases matching. This clonotype was sampled from a woman aged 30 to 39 who had recovered from COVID-19. The bases read TGTGCCAGCAGCTTCCCCGCTTCTGGACACACACGCAATGAGCAGTTCTTC. This sequence encodes CASSFPASGHTRNEQFF.